Listed below are T cell receptor beta chains from one sample, sequenced in a study of shared clonotypes between healthy human individuals. Data came from immunoSEQ multiplex PCR; TCRdb stores just in-frame clones and leaves some out. The sample has around 1.4 million clones; around 98.5% are singletons. The sample comprised naive CD4+ T cells sorted from blood. The receptors were gathered from a man aged 30-40 years in good health. Both conserved end residues are part of each CDR3. Fields, in order: CDR3 DNA, CDR3 protein, J gene, clone size, CDR3 length, D gene, V gene. D genes are given only for firm matches. Size is stated for part of the rows, as once, few or many counts, or as a class when the clone is expanded.

CDR3nt: TGTGCCAGCAGCCTGACCTTTGGTGTTAATGAGCAGTTCTTC
CDR3aa: CASSLTFGVNEQFF
j_gene: TRBJ2-1
abundance: NA
len: 14
d_gene: NA
v_gene: TRBV11-3

CDR3nt: TGTGCCAGCAGCTTGGGGGGACTCAACAACTACGAGCAGTACTTC
CDR3aa: CASSLGGLNNYEQYF
j_gene: TRBJ2-7
abundance: NA
len: 15
d_gene: NA
v_gene: TRBV5-4

CDR3nt: TGTGCCAGCACCTCGGGAGGCTCCTACGAGCAGTACTTC
CDR3aa: CASTSGGSYEQYF
j_gene: TRBJ2-7
abundance: NA
len: 13
d_gene: TRBD2
v_gene: TRBV27

CDR3nt: TGTGCCAGCAGCTCCCCCAAGGTTTTTAAAAACATTCAGTACTTC
CDR3aa: CASSSPKVFKNIQYF
j_gene: TRBJ2-4
abundance: NA
len: 15
d_gene: NA
v_gene: TRBV5-8

CDR3nt: TGTGCCAGCAGTTTGCTCGACAGGGGCAGATCCTATGGCTACACCTTC
CDR3aa: CASSLLDRGRSYGYTF
j_gene: TRBJ1-2
abundance: NA
len: 16
d_gene: TRBD1
v_gene: TRBV28

CDR3nt: TGTGCCAGCAGCTTAGCGCCGGGTAGCGGGAGCACAGATACGCAGTATTTT
CDR3aa: CASSLAPGSGSTDTQYF
j_gene: TRBJ2-3
abundance: NA
len: 17
d_gene: TRBD2
v_gene: TRBV7-2

CDR3nt: TGTGCCAGCAGCTTGTCGACAGGGCGAGGCTATGGCTACACCTTC
CDR3aa: CASSLSTGRGYGYTF
j_gene: TRBJ1-2
abundance: once
len: 15
d_gene: TRBD1
v_gene: TRBV13

CDR3nt: TGCGCCAGCAGCCAAGATTGGCTCATTAACTATGGCTACACCTTC
CDR3aa: CASSQDWLINYGYTF
j_gene: TRBJ1-2
abundance: NA
len: 15
d_gene: NA
v_gene: TRBV4-1

CDR3nt: TGTGCCAGCAGCCAAGATGGTCACCGGGTGAGCGAGCAGTACTTC
CDR3aa: CASSQDGHRVSEQYF
j_gene: TRBJ2-7
abundance: NA
len: 15
d_gene: NA
v_gene: TRBV4-2

CDR3nt: TGTGCCAGCAGCTTACAGGGGCAAGAGACCCAGTACTTC
CDR3aa: CASSLQGQETQYF
j_gene: TRBJ2-5
abundance: NA
len: 13
d_gene: TRBD1
v_gene: TRBV5-4

CDR3nt: TGCAGCGTATACAGGGACACAGATACGCAGTATTTT
CDR3aa: CSVYRDTDTQYF
j_gene: TRBJ2-3
abundance: NA
len: 12
d_gene: NA
v_gene: TRBV29-1

CDR3nt: TGTGCCAGCAGCATGGGACTAGCGGGAGGCCTCCGCAATGAGCAGTTCTTC
CDR3aa: CASSMGLAGGLRNEQFF
j_gene: TRBJ2-1
abundance: once
len: 17
d_gene: TRBD2
v_gene: TRBV5-5

CDR3nt: TGTGCCTGGAGTGTACTCGGGGGGCAAGGTGAAGCTTTCTTT
CDR3aa: CAWSVLGGQGEAFF
j_gene: TRBJ1-1
abundance: NA
len: 14
d_gene: NA
v_gene: TRBV30

CDR3nt: TGTGCCAGTAGGTCGTCTAGCGGGAGGGAGACCCAGTACTTC
CDR3aa: CASRSSSGRETQYF
j_gene: TRBJ2-5
abundance: NA
len: 14
d_gene: TRBD2
v_gene: TRBV19

CDR3nt: TGTGCCAGCAGCTCCCGGGACAGCCTAAATGAAAAACTGTTTTTT
CDR3aa: CASSSRDSLNEKLFF
j_gene: TRBJ1-4
abundance: NA
len: 15
d_gene: TRBD1
v_gene: TRBV11-2

CDR3nt: TGTGCCAGCAGCTTACCGGGACAGGGGGCGCCAGGCTACACCTTC
CDR3aa: CASSLPGQGAPGYTF
j_gene: TRBJ1-2
abundance: NA
len: 15
d_gene: TRBD1
v_gene: TRBV7-9

CDR3nt: TGCGCCAGCAGCCCCCAGGGCGGTCGACATCACAATGAGCAGTTCTTC
CDR3aa: CASSPQGGRHHNEQFF
j_gene: TRBJ2-1
abundance: NA
len: 16
d_gene: NA
v_gene: TRBV5-1

CDR3nt: TGTGCCAGCAGTTTATTTCGGGAGTATGAGCAGTTCTTC
CDR3aa: CASSLFREYEQFF
j_gene: TRBJ2-1
abundance: NA
len: 13
d_gene: NA
v_gene: TRBV27

CDR3nt: TGTGCCAGTAGTATAGTTCAGGGGCACGGCAATCAGCCCCAGCATTTT
CDR3aa: CASSIVQGHGNQPQHF
j_gene: TRBJ1-5
abundance: once
len: 16
d_gene: NA
v_gene: TRBV19

CDR3nt: TGTGCCAGCAGCTTTCCACAGGGGCAGCAGTACTTC
CDR3aa: CASSFPQGQQYF
j_gene: TRBJ2-7
abundance: NA
len: 12
d_gene: TRBD1
v_gene: TRBV11-3

CDR3nt: TGTGCCAGCAGCGTGGGCCGGGGGACTAGCTCGGCGGAGCAGTACTTC
CDR3aa: CASSVGRGTSSAEQYF
j_gene: TRBJ2-7
abundance: NA
len: 16
d_gene: TRBD2
v_gene: TRBV9

CDR3nt: TGCGCCAGCAGCTCCGGCGTGGTTCCGAACACTGAAGCTTTCTTT
CDR3aa: CASSSGVVPNTEAFF
j_gene: TRBJ1-1
abundance: NA
len: 15
d_gene: NA
v_gene: TRBV5-1

CDR3nt: TGTGCCAGCAGTTCCCGCGCGTCCTACAATGAGCAGTTCTTC
CDR3aa: CASSSRASYNEQFF
j_gene: TRBJ2-1
abundance: NA
len: 14
d_gene: NA
v_gene: TRBV7-9

CDR3nt: TGTGCCAGCTCACCGTCCCCCGCGGAGGAGACCCAGTACTTC
CDR3aa: CASSPSPAEETQYF
j_gene: TRBJ2-5
abundance: NA
len: 14
d_gene: NA
v_gene: TRBV18

CDR3nt: TGTGCCAGCAGTGCACCAAGCCCTACAGATACGCAGTATTTT
CDR3aa: CASSAPSPTDTQYF
j_gene: TRBJ2-3
abundance: NA
len: 14
d_gene: NA
v_gene: TRBV2

CDR3nt: TGTGCCAGCAGCTTGGGGGGACTAGCGGGAACCTACGAGCAGTACTTC
CDR3aa: CASSLGGLAGTYEQYF
j_gene: TRBJ2-7
abundance: NA
len: 16
d_gene: TRBD2
v_gene: TRBV5-4

CDR3nt: TGCAGCGTTGGGGGAGGGGGAACCTACGAGCAGTACTTC
CDR3aa: CSVGGGGTYEQYF
j_gene: TRBJ2-7
abundance: NA
len: 13
d_gene: NA
v_gene: TRBV29-1

CDR3nt: TGCGCCAGCAGCCCCCGGACCGACCGAGGCACTGAAGCTTTCTTT
CDR3aa: CASSPRTDRGTEAFF
j_gene: TRBJ1-1
abundance: NA
len: 15
d_gene: NA
v_gene: TRBV4-1

CDR3nt: TGTGCCAGCAGTTCCAGGATCTCCGAGCAGTACTTC
CDR3aa: CASSSRISEQYF
j_gene: TRBJ2-7
abundance: NA
len: 12
d_gene: NA
v_gene: TRBV6-6

CDR3nt: TGCAGCGGCGAGGGCGGTGGGAGGATGGTCTACAATGAGCAGTTCTTC
CDR3aa: CSGEGGGRMVYNEQFF
j_gene: TRBJ2-1
abundance: NA
len: 16
d_gene: NA
v_gene: TRBV29-1

CDR3nt: TGCGCCAGCAGCTTCACTAGCGGGATAACCGGGGAGCTGTTTTTT
CDR3aa: CASSFTSGITGELFF
j_gene: TRBJ2-2
abundance: NA
len: 15
d_gene: TRBD2
v_gene: TRBV5-1

CDR3nt: TGTGCCAGCAGTTTAAACGGACAGGGGAGGGTTCAGCCCCAGCATTTT
CDR3aa: CASSLNGQGRVQPQHF
j_gene: TRBJ1-5
abundance: NA
len: 16
d_gene: TRBD1
v_gene: TRBV28

CDR3nt: TGTGCCAGCTCACCACTCGAAGTCGGCGCAAGGGGCACCGGGGAGCTGTTTTTT
CDR3aa: CASSPLEVGARGTGELFF
j_gene: TRBJ2-2
abundance: NA
len: 18
d_gene: NA
v_gene: TRBV18

CDR3nt: TGTGCCAGCAGCTCCTTGGGACTAGCGTACTACGAGCAGTACTTC
CDR3aa: CASSSLGLAYYEQYF
j_gene: TRBJ2-7
abundance: NA
len: 15
d_gene: TRBD2
v_gene: TRBV7-2

CDR3nt: TGCGCCAGCAGTGGACAGGGGAGTAACACCATATATTTT
CDR3aa: CASSGQGSNTIYF
j_gene: TRBJ1-3
abundance: NA
len: 13
d_gene: TRBD1
v_gene: TRBV10-1

CDR3nt: TGTGCCAGCAGCGAACCCCGGGCCGAGAACACCGGGGAGCTGTTTTTT
CDR3aa: CASSEPRAENTGELFF
j_gene: TRBJ2-2
abundance: NA
len: 16
d_gene: NA
v_gene: TRBV5-4

CDR3nt: TGTGCCAGCAGCACCCGGACTAGCCTCACAGATACGCAGTATTTT
CDR3aa: CASSTRTSLTDTQYF
j_gene: TRBJ2-3
abundance: NA
len: 15
d_gene: TRBD2
v_gene: TRBV11-2

CDR3nt: TGTGCCAGCAGCCGGGGCGATCAGCCCCAGCATTTT
CDR3aa: CASSRGDQPQHF
j_gene: TRBJ1-5
abundance: NA
len: 12
d_gene: NA
v_gene: TRBV7-9

CDR3nt: TGTGCCAGCCGGCCGGGACAGGGGAGGTACGAGCAGTACTTC
CDR3aa: CASRPGQGRYEQYF
j_gene: TRBJ2-7
abundance: NA
len: 14
d_gene: TRBD1
v_gene: TRBV6-1

CDR3nt: TGTGCCAGCAGCCCGAGATCCTACAATGAGCAGTTCTTC
CDR3aa: CASSPRSYNEQFF
j_gene: TRBJ2-1
abundance: NA
len: 13
d_gene: NA
v_gene: TRBV7-6

CDR3nt: TGTGCCAGCCAAACGGACCGAAACACTGAAGCTTTCTTT
CDR3aa: CASQTDRNTEAFF
j_gene: TRBJ1-1
abundance: NA
len: 13
d_gene: NA
v_gene: TRBV28

CDR3nt: TGTGCCAGTAGGAAGTATCAGAACACTGAAGCTTTCTTT
CDR3aa: CASRKYQNTEAFF
j_gene: TRBJ1-1
abundance: NA
len: 13
d_gene: NA
v_gene: TRBV19

CDR3nt: TGTGCCAGCAGACAACAGGGGCGAGGCTACACCTTC
CDR3aa: CASRQQGRGYTF
j_gene: TRBJ1-2
abundance: NA
len: 12
d_gene: TRBD1
v_gene: TRBV2

CDR3nt: TGCAGCGTTACTCAGGGGGCCTACGAGCAGTACTTC
CDR3aa: CSVTQGAYEQYF
j_gene: TRBJ2-7
abundance: NA
len: 12
d_gene: TRBD1
v_gene: TRBV29-1

CDR3nt: TGTGCCAGCAGCCAGATAAGTCAGGGAGGGGCTTTCTTT
CDR3aa: CASSQISQGGAFF
j_gene: TRBJ1-1
abundance: NA
len: 13
d_gene: NA
v_gene: TRBV11-1

CDR3nt: TGTGCCAGCAAGGAGGGAACTGAAGCTTTCTTT
CDR3aa: CASKEGTEAFF
j_gene: TRBJ1-1
abundance: NA
len: 11
d_gene: NA
v_gene: TRBV2

CDR3nt: TGTGCCAGCTCCCCGCTTTATACGGGGACAGATACGCAGTATTTT
CDR3aa: CASSPLYTGTDTQYF
j_gene: TRBJ2-3
abundance: NA
len: 15
d_gene: NA
v_gene: TRBV18

CDR3nt: TGCGCCAGCTCTCCTTCTTGGTCAGCAGATACGCAGTATTTT
CDR3aa: CASSPSWSADTQYF
j_gene: TRBJ2-3
abundance: NA
len: 14
d_gene: NA
v_gene: TRBV10-1

CDR3nt: TGTGCCAGCAGAAAAAAACACAGGGATGGCTACACCTTC
CDR3aa: CASRKKHRDGYTF
j_gene: TRBJ1-2
abundance: NA
len: 13
d_gene: NA
v_gene: TRBV6-5

CDR3nt: TGTGCCAGCTTAATTCCCGGAAGTAGGGCTTTCTTT
CDR3aa: CASLIPGSRAFF
j_gene: TRBJ1-1
abundance: NA
len: 12
d_gene: NA
v_gene: TRBV28

CDR3nt: TGCAGCGTTGAAGGGAAAAGGTTCGGCACTGAAGCTTTCTTT
CDR3aa: CSVEGKRFGTEAFF
j_gene: TRBJ1-1
abundance: NA
len: 14
d_gene: NA
v_gene: TRBV29-1

CDR3nt: TGTGCCATCAGTGATCCGATGGGACTAGCGGGAACCGCCGAGCAGTACTTC
CDR3aa: CAISDPMGLAGTAEQYF
j_gene: TRBJ2-7
abundance: NA
len: 17
d_gene: TRBD2
v_gene: TRBV10-3

CDR3nt: TGTGCCATCAGTGAGGACAGCTACGAGCAGTACTTC
CDR3aa: CAISEDSYEQYF
j_gene: TRBJ2-7
abundance: once
len: 12
d_gene: NA
v_gene: TRBV10-3

CDR3nt: TGCGCCAGCTTCAGGGACAGGGAGAATGAGCAGTTCTTC
CDR3aa: CASFRDRENEQFF
j_gene: TRBJ2-1
abundance: NA
len: 13
d_gene: TRBD1
v_gene: TRBV5-1